Listed below are T cell receptor beta chains from one sample, sequenced in a study of T cell responses to AZD1222 COVID-19 vaccine. Only in-frame clones appear in the TCRdb table, and some are missing; sequencing was by immunoSEQ multiplex PCR. The sample has approximately 150,000 clones; approximately 91% are singletons. The material was peripheral blood, obtained on day 0 of AZD1222 vaccination. All receptors derive from an adult in good health. CDR3s include the opening cysteine and the closing phenylalanine or tryptophan. The order of the fields is J gene, D gene, V gene, clone size, CDR3 protein, CDR3 DNA. The D gene is left open where the match is weak. Size values are once, few and many counts, or a class for expanded clones, and some rows have none.

j_call: TRBJ1-6
d_call: -
v_call: TRBV15
clone_size: -
cdr3_aa: CATSRDPTGGRINSPLHF
cdr3_nt: TGTGCCACCAGCAGAGATCCGACGGGAGGACGTATAAATTCACCCCTCCACTTT

j_call: TRBJ1-4
d_call: -
v_call: TRBV5-6
clone_size: -
cdr3_aa: CASSSVGELFF
cdr3_nt: TGTGCCAGCAGCTCGGTAGGGGAACTGTTTTTT

j_call: TRBJ2-7
d_call: TRBD2
v_call: TRBV4-1
clone_size: -
cdr3_aa: CASSQPRTSGSSYEQYF
cdr3_nt: TGCGCCAGCAGCCAGCCCCGGACTAGCGGGAGTAGTTACGAGCAGTACTTC

j_call: TRBJ1-2
d_call: -
v_call: TRBV9
clone_size: -
cdr3_aa: CASSVTGTGREYYTF
cdr3_nt: TGTGCCAGCAGCGTAACAGGGACTGGGAGGGAGTACTACACCTTC

j_call: TRBJ2-6
d_call: TRBD2
v_call: TRBV2
clone_size: -
cdr3_aa: CASSGDPGGFGANVLTF
cdr3_nt: TGTGCCAGCAGTGGGGACCCCGGGGGGTTTGGGGCCAACGTCCTGACTTTC

j_call: TRBJ1-1
d_call: -
v_call: TRBV9
clone_size: -
cdr3_aa: CASSTPNTEAFF
cdr3_nt: TGTGCCAGCAGCACCCCAAACACTGAAGCTTTCTTT

j_call: TRBJ1-3
d_call: -
v_call: TRBV7-8
clone_size: -
cdr3_aa: CASSAWGSGNTIYF
cdr3_nt: TGTGCCAGCAGCGCCTGGGGGTCCGGAAACACCATATATTTT

j_call: TRBJ1-6
d_call: -
v_call: TRBV11-2
clone_size: -
cdr3_aa: CASSLLERGALHF
cdr3_nt: TGTGCCAGCAGCTTACTTGAGAGGGGGGCCCTCCACTTT

j_call: TRBJ2-5
d_call: TRBD1
v_call: TRBV7-3
clone_size: few
cdr3_aa: CASSSSGTGGAKTQYF
cdr3_nt: TGTGCCAGCAGCTCGTCCGGGACAGGGGGCGCAAAGACCCAGTACTTC

j_call: TRBJ1-1
d_call: TRBD1
v_call: TRBV2
clone_size: -
cdr3_aa: CASREDRGVTEAFF
cdr3_nt: TGTGCCAGCAGGGAGGACAGGGGGGTTACCGAAGCTTTCTTT

j_call: TRBJ2-7
d_call: TRBD1
v_call: TRBV4-3
clone_size: -
cdr3_aa: CASSQLHGTGHYEQYF
cdr3_nt: TGCGCCAGCAGCCAACTTCACGGGACAGGGCACTACGAGCAGTACTTC

j_call: TRBJ1-6
d_call: TRBD1
v_call: TRBV30
clone_size: -
cdr3_aa: CAWRPGQHNSPLHF
cdr3_nt: TGTGCCTGGAGGCCGGGACAGCATAATTCACCCCTCCACTTT

j_call: TRBJ1-5
d_call: -
v_call: TRBV6-2/TRBV6-3
clone_size: -
cdr3_aa: CASSPTQTAGQPQHF
cdr3_nt: TGTGCCAGCAGTCCCACTCAGACCGCGGGACAGCCCCAGCATTTT

j_call: TRBJ1-6
d_call: TRBD1
v_call: TRBV6-5
clone_size: -
cdr3_aa: CASSRDSKANSPLHF
cdr3_nt: TGTGCCAGCAGTAGGGACAGTAAGGCTAATTCACCCCTCCACTTT

j_call: TRBJ1-2
d_call: -
v_call: TRBV6-5
clone_size: -
cdr3_aa: CASTPARLYGYTF
cdr3_nt: TGTGCCAGCACCCCGGCACGTCTTTATGGCTACACCTTC

j_call: TRBJ2-7
d_call: -
v_call: TRBV12-3/TRBV12-4
clone_size: -
cdr3_aa: CASSSGITYEQYF
cdr3_nt: TGTGCCAGCAGTTCGGGGATCACCTACGAGCAGTACTTC

j_call: TRBJ1-3
d_call: -
v_call: TRBV10-3
clone_size: -
cdr3_aa: CAISESGTRTSGNTIYF
cdr3_nt: TGTGCCATCAGTGAGTCCGGGACTAGAACTTCTGGAAACACCATATATTTT

j_call: TRBJ2-5
d_call: -
v_call: TRBV7-2
clone_size: -
cdr3_aa: CASSLGSTGLETQYF
cdr3_nt: TGTGCCAGCAGCTTAGGGAGTACAGGGTTGGAGACCCAGTACTTC

j_call: TRBJ2-7
d_call: -
v_call: TRBV28
clone_size: -
cdr3_aa: CASSNPGGRYEQYF
cdr3_nt: TGTGCCAGCAGTAACCCCGGGGGTCGTTACGAGCAGTACTTC

j_call: TRBJ1-2
d_call: -
v_call: TRBV2
clone_size: -
cdr3_aa: CASSVRGNYGYTF
cdr3_nt: TGTGCCAGCAGTGTGAGGGGGAACTATGGCTACACCTTC

j_call: TRBJ1-6
d_call: -
v_call: TRBV3-1/TRBV3-2
clone_size: -
cdr3_aa: CASSQGVQGNSPLHF
cdr3_nt: TGTGCCAGCAGCCAAGGGGTACAGGGAAATTCACCCCTCCACTTT

j_call: TRBJ1-2
d_call: -
v_call: TRBV28
clone_size: -
cdr3_aa: CASSYGGRPYGYTF
cdr3_nt: TGTGCCAGCAGTTACGGGGGACGCCCCTATGGCTACACCTTC

j_call: TRBJ2-3
d_call: TRBD2
v_call: TRBV7-3
clone_size: -
cdr3_aa: CASSLIGVTSGSTDTQYF
cdr3_nt: TGTGCCAGCAGCTTAATTGGGGTGACTAGCGGGAGTACAGATACGCAGTATTTT

j_call: TRBJ2-1
d_call: TRBD1
v_call: TRBV29-1
clone_size: -
cdr3_aa: CSVENGQGYNEQFF
cdr3_nt: TGCAGCGTTGAAAACGGACAGGGGTACAATGAGCAGTTCTTC

j_call: TRBJ2-1
d_call: -
v_call: TRBV6-5
clone_size: -
cdr3_aa: CASSNPPNEQFF
cdr3_nt: TGTGCCAGCAGCAACCCCCCCAATGAGCAGTTCTTC

j_call: TRBJ1-6
d_call: TRBD1
v_call: TRBV7-9
clone_size: -
cdr3_aa: CASSSGQGVNSPLHF
cdr3_nt: TGTGCCAGCAGCTCTGGACAGGGGGTTAATTCACCCCTCCACTTT

j_call: TRBJ1-3
d_call: -
v_call: TRBV9
clone_size: -
cdr3_aa: CASSATDVHSGNTIYF
cdr3_nt: TGTGCCAGCAGCGCCACGGACGTACACTCTGGAAACACCATATATTTT

j_call: TRBJ1-6
d_call: -
v_call: TRBV2
clone_size: -
cdr3_aa: CASSERTALSYNSPLHF
cdr3_nt: TGTGCCAGCAGCGAGAGGACAGCACTCAGCTATAATTCACCCCTCCACTTT

j_call: TRBJ2-2
d_call: TRBD2
v_call: TRBV7-7
clone_size: -
cdr3_aa: CASSAGLAGGPAGELFF
cdr3_nt: TGTGCCAGCAGCGCCGGACTAGCGGGGGGGCCAGCCGGGGAGCTGTTTTTT

j_call: TRBJ1-1
d_call: -
v_call: TRBV15
clone_size: -
cdr3_aa: CATSRERQGNTEAFF
cdr3_nt: TGTGCCACCAGCAGAGAGAGGCAGGGGAACACTGAAGCTTTCTTT

j_call: TRBJ2-6
d_call: -
v_call: TRBV27
clone_size: -
cdr3_aa: CASSGDRLLSGANVLTF
cdr3_nt: TGTGCCAGCAGCGGTGACAGGCTCTTGTCTGGGGCCAACGTCCTGACTTTC

j_call: TRBJ1-1
d_call: -
v_call: TRBV28
clone_size: -
cdr3_aa: CATVNTEAFF
cdr3_nt: TGTGCCACCGTGAACACTGAAGCTTTCTTT

j_call: TRBJ2-1
d_call: TRBD2
v_call: TRBV7-2
clone_size: -
cdr3_aa: CASSSRLADSYNEQFF
cdr3_nt: TGTGCCAGCAGCTCCCGACTAGCGGACTCCTACAATGAGCAGTTCTTC

j_call: TRBJ2-3
d_call: -
v_call: TRBV18
clone_size: -
cdr3_aa: CASSEQGATQYF
cdr3_nt: TGTGCCAGCTCAGAACAGGGAGCCACGCAGTATTTT

j_call: TRBJ1-1
d_call: TRBD1
v_call: TRBV5-1
clone_size: -
cdr3_aa: CASSLTGVWMNTEAFF
cdr3_nt: TGCGCCAGCAGCTTAACAGGGGTTTGGATGAACACTGAAGCTTTCTTT

j_call: TRBJ2-7
d_call: -
v_call: TRBV7-2
clone_size: -
cdr3_aa: CASSLGGIGSYEQYF
cdr3_nt: TGTGCCAGCAGCTTAGGCGGGATCGGCTCCTACGAGCAGTACTTC

j_call: TRBJ2-7
d_call: -
v_call: TRBV12-3/TRBV12-4
clone_size: few
cdr3_aa: CASSGDISYEQYF
cdr3_nt: TGTGCCAGCAGCGGGGACATCTCCTACGAGCAGTACTTC

j_call: TRBJ1-2
d_call: TRBD1
v_call: TRBV30
clone_size: -
cdr3_aa: CAWRGGQAGLNGYTF
cdr3_nt: TGTGCCTGGAGGGGAGGACAGGCGGGTTTAAATGGCTACACCTTC

j_call: TRBJ1-2
d_call: -
v_call: TRBV7-2
clone_size: -
cdr3_aa: CASSLAVNYGYTF
cdr3_nt: TGTGCCAGCAGCTTAGCAGTTAACTATGGCTACACCTTC

j_call: TRBJ1-6
d_call: -
v_call: TRBV5-4
clone_size: -
cdr3_aa: CASSKGPQDSPLHF
cdr3_nt: TGTGCCAGCAGCAAAGGACCTCAGGATTCACCCCTCCACTTT

j_call: TRBJ1-4
d_call: -
v_call: TRBV6-5
clone_size: -
cdr3_aa: CASSYSLQEKLFF
cdr3_nt: TGTGCCAGCAGTTATTCCCTTCAAGAAAAACTGTTTTTT

j_call: TRBJ2-5
d_call: -
v_call: TRBV18
clone_size: once
cdr3_aa: CASSPQETQYF
cdr3_nt: TGTGCCAGCTCACCCCAAGAGACCCAGTACTTC

j_call: TRBJ1-1
d_call: -
v_call: TRBV10-1
clone_size: -
cdr3_aa: CASSDSRGPGTEAFF
cdr3_nt: TGCGCCAGCAGTGACTCCCGGGGGCCGGGCACTGAAGCTTTCTTT

j_call: TRBJ1-2
d_call: -
v_call: TRBV27
clone_size: -
cdr3_aa: CASRAVGLQNYGYTF
cdr3_nt: TGTGCCAGCAGAGCAGTTGGGCTTCAGAACTATGGCTACACCTTC

j_call: TRBJ2-2
d_call: -
v_call: TRBV7-3
clone_size: -
cdr3_aa: CASSLRGNTGELFF
cdr3_nt: TGTGCCAGCAGCTTAAGGGGAAACACCGGGGAGCTGTTTTTT

j_call: TRBJ1-2
d_call: TRBD1
v_call: TRBV10-3
clone_size: once
cdr3_aa: CAIGGTGLGGYTF
cdr3_nt: TGTGCCATCGGCGGGACAGGGCTTGGTGGCTACACCTTC

j_call: TRBJ2-2
d_call: TRBD2
v_call: TRBV5-1
clone_size: few
cdr3_aa: CASSRTSGSFAGELFF
cdr3_nt: TGCGCCAGCAGCCGCACTAGCGGGAGCTTCGCCGGGGAGCTGTTTTTT

j_call: TRBJ2-5
d_call: -
v_call: TRBV6-6
clone_size: once
cdr3_aa: CASSSGPETQYF
cdr3_nt: TGTGCCAGCAGTAGCGGGCCAGAGACCCAGTACTTC

j_call: TRBJ1-6
d_call: TRBD1
v_call: TRBV6-6
clone_size: -
cdr3_aa: CASTLLPGTDSPLHF
cdr3_nt: TGTGCCAGCACACTACTTCCCGGGACAGACTCACCCCTCCACTTT

j_call: TRBJ2-2
d_call: -
v_call: TRBV2
clone_size: -
cdr3_aa: CASSEAMVKALTGELFF
cdr3_nt: TGTGCCAGCAGTGAAGCAATGGTCAAGGCGCTCACCGGGGAGCTGTTTTTT

j_call: TRBJ2-5
d_call: -
v_call: TRBV24-1
clone_size: -
cdr3_aa: CATSDWAPGQGTRETQYF
cdr3_nt: TGTGCCACCAGTGATTGGGCCCCCGGACAGGGGACTAGGGAGACCCAGTACTTC

j_call: TRBJ1-3
d_call: -
v_call: TRBV19
clone_size: -
cdr3_aa: CASSFDGLSGNTIYF
cdr3_nt: TGTGCCAGTAGTTTCGACGGTCTCTCTGGAAACACCATATATTTT